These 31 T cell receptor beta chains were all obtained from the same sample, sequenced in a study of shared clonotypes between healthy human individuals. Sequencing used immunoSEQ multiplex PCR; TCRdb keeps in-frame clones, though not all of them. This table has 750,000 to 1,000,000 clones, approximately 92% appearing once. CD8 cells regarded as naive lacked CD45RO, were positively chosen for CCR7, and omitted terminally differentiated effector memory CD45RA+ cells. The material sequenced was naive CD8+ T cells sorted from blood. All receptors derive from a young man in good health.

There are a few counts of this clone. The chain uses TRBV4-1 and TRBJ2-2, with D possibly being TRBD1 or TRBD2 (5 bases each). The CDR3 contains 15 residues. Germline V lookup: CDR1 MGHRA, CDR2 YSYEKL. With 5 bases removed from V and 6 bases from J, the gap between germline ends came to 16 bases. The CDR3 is CASSDLSLGAGELFF. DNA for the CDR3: TGCGCCAGCAGCGACCTATCATTGGGGGCCGGGGAGCTGTTTTTT.

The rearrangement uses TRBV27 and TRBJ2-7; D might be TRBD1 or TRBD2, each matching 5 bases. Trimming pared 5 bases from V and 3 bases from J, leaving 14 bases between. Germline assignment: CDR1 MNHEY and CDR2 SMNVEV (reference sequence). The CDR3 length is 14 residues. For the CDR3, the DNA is TGTGCCAGCAGTACCTACAGGACTGGCTACGAGCAGTACTTC. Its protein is CASSTYRTGYEQYF.

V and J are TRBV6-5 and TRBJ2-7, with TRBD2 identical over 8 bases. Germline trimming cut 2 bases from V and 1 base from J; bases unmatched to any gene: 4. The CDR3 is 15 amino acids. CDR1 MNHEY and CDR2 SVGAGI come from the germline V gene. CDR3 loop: CASSYEAGESYEQYF. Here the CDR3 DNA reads TGTGCCAGCAGTTACGAAGCGGGAGAGTCCTACGAGCAGTACTTC.

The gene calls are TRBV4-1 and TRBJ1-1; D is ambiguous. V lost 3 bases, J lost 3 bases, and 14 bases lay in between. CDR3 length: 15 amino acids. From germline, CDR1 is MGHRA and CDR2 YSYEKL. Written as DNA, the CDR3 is TGCGCCAGCAGCCAGGACTCCCCCCAGGACACTGAAGCTTTCTTT. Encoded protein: CASSQDSPQDTEAFF.

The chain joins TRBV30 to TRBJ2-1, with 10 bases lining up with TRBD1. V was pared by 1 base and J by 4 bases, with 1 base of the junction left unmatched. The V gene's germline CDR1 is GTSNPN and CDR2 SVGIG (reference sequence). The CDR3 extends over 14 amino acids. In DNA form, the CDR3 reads TGTGCCTGGAGTGGGACAGGGGGGTACAATGAGCAGTTCTTC. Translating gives CAWSGTGGYNEQFF.

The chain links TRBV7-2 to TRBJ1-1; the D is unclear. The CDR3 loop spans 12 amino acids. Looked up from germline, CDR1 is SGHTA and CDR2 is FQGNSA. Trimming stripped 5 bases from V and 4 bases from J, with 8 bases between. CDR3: CASSPRTTEAFF. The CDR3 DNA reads TGTGCCAGCAGCCCGCGGACCACTGAAGCTTTCTTT.

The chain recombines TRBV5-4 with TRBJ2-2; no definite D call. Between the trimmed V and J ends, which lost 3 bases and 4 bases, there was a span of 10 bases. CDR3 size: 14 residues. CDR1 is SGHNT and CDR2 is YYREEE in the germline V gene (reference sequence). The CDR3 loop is CASSWVLGTGELFF. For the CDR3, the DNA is TGTGCCAGCAGCTGGGTTTTGGGCACCGGGGAGCTGTTTTTT.

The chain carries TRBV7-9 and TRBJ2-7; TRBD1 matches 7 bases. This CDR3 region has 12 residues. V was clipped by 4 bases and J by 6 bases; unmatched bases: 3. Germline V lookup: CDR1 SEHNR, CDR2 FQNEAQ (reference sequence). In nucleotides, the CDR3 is TGTGCCAGCAGCTCGACAGGGTTCGAGCAGTACTTC. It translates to CASSSTGFEQYF.

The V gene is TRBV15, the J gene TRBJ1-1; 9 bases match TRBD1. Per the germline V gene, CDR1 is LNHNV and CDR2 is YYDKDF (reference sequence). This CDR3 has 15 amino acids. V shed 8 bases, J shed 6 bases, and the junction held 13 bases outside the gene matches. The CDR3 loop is CATADLGQGEPEAFF. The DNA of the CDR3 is TGTGCCACCGCCGATTTGGGACAGGGAGAACCTGAAGCTTTCTTT.

Written as DNA, the CDR3 is TGTGCCAGCAGCCTTACCGGGACTAGCGAATACGAGCAGTACTTC. As protein: CASSLTGTSEYEQYF. The chain recombines TRBV7-9 with TRBJ2-7; 10 bases fit TRBD2. The CDR3 extends over 15 amino acids. Trimming at V came to 5 bases and at J to 4 bases, leaving 8 bases not matched to a gene. Germline lookup yields CDR1 SEHNR and CDR2 FQNEAQ (reference sequence).

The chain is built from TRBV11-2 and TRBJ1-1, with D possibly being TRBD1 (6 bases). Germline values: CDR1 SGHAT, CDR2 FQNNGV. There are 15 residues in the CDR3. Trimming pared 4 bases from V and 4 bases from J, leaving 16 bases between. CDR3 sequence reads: CASSSTGFGFTEAFF. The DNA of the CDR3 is TGTGCCAGCAGCTCTACAGGGTTCGGGTTCACTGAAGCTTTCTTT. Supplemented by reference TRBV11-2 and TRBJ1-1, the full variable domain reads EAGVAQSPRYKIIEKRQSVAFWCNPISGHATLYWYQQILGQGPKLLIQFQNNGVVDDSQLPKDRFSAERLKGVDSTLKIQPAKLEDSAVYLCASSSTGFGFTEAFFGQGTRLTVV.

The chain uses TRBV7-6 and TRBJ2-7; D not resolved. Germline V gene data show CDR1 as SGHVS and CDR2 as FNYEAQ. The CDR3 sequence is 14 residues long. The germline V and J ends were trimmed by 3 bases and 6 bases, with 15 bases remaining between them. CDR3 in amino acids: CASSFLASNAEQYF. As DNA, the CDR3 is TGTGCCAGCAGCTTTCTCGCGAGCAACGCCGAGCAGTACTTC. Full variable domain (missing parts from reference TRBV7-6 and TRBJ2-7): GAGVSQSPRYKVTKRGQDVALRCDPISGHVSLYWYRQALGQGPEFLTYFNYEAQQDKSGLPNDRFSAERPEGSISTLTIQRTEQRDSAMYRCASSFLASNAEQYFGPGTRLTVT.

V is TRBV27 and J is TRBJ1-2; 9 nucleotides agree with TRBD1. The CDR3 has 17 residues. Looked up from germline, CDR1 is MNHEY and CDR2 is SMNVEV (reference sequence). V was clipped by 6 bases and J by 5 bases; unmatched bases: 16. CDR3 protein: CASSVTGTGTRRYGYTF. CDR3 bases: TGTGCCAGCAGCGTCACCGGGACAGGGACCCGTCGTTATGGCTACACCTTC.

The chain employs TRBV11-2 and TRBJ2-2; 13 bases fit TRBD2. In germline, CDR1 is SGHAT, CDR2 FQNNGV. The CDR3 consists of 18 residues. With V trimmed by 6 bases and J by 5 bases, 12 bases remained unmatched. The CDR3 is CASSVGLAGEMGTGELFF. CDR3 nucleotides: TGTGCCAGCAGTGTCGGACTAGCGGGAGAAATGGGAACCGGGGAGCTGTTTTTT.

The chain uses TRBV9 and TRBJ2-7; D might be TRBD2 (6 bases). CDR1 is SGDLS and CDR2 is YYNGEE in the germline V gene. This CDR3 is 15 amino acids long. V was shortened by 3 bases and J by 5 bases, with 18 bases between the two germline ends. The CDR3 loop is CASSEDGRREDEQYF. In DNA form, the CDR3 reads TGTGCCAGCAGCGAGGACGGGAGACGTGAAGACGAGCAGTACTTC.

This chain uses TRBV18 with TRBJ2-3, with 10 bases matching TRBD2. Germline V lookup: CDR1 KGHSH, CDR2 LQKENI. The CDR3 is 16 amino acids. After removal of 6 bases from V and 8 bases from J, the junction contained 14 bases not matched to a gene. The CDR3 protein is CASSPGVVAGGFTQYF. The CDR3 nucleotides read TGTGCCAGCTCCCCCGGGGTGGTAGCGGGAGGCTTTACGCAGTATTTT.

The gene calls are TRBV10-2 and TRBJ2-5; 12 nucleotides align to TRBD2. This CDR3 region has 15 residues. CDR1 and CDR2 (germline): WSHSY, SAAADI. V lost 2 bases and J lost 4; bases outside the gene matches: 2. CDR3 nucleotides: TGCGCCAGCAGTGAGGGACTAGCGGGGATAGAGACCCAGTACTTC. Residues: CASSEGLAGIETQYF.

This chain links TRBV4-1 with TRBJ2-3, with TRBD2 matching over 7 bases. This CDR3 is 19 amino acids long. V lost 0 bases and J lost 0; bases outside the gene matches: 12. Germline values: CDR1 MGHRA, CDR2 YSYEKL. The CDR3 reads CASSQDKAGETLSTDTQYF. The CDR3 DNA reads TGCGCCAGCAGCCAAGATAAGGCGGGAGAGACCCTCAGCACAGATACGCAGTATTTT.

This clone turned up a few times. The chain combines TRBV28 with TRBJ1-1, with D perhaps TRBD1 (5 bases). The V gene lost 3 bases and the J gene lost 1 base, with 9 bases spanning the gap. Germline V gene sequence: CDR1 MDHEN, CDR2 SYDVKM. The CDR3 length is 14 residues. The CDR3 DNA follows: TGTGCCAGCAGTTTTCCAGGGACGAACACTGAAGCTTTCTTT. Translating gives CASSFPGTNTEAFF.

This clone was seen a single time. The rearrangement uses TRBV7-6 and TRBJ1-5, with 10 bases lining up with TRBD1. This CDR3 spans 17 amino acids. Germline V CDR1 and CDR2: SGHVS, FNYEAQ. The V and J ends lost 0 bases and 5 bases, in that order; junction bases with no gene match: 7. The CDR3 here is CASSLAAGQGSDQPQHF. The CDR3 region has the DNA TGTGCCAGCAGCTTAGCGGCGGGACAGGGGAGCGATCAGCCCCAGCATTTT.

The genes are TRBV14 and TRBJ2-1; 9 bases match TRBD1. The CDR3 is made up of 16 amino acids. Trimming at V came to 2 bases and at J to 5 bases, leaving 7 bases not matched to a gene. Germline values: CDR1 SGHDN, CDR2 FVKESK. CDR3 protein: CASSQLGTGRNNEQFF. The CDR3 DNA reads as TGTGCCAGCAGCCAATTGGGGACAGGGAGGAACAATGAGCAGTTCTTC.

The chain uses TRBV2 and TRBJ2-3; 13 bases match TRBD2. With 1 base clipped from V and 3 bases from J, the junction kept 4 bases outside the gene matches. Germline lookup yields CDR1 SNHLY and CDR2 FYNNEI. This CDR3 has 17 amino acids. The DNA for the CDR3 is TGTGCCAGCAGTGAAGGGACTAGCGGGAGAGCGACAGATACGCAGTATTTT. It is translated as CASSEGTSGRATDTQYF.

In DNA, the CDR3 is TGTGCCAGCGGTGACACTGAGCAGTTCTTC. Its protein product is CASGDTEQFF. This chain connects TRBV6-5 to TRBJ2-1; D remains unclear. V was cut by 8 bases and J by 9 bases, with 8 bases left in between. The CDR3 is 10 residues long. Germline V gives CDR1 MNHEY, CDR2 SVGAGI.

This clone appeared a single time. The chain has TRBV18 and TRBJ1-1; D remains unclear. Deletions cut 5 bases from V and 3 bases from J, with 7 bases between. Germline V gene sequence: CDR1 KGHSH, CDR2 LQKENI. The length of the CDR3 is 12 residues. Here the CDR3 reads CASSGDHTEAFF. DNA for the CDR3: TGTGCCAGCTCAGGGGATCACACTGAAGCTTTCTTT.

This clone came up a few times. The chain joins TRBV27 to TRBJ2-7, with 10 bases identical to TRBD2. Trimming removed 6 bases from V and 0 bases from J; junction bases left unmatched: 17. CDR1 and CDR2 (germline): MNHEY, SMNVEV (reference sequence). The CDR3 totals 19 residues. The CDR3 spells CASSPRAGASGSFSYEQYF. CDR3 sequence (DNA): TGTGCCAGCAGCCCACGCGCCGGGGCTAGCGGGAGCTTCTCCTACGAGCAGTACTTC.

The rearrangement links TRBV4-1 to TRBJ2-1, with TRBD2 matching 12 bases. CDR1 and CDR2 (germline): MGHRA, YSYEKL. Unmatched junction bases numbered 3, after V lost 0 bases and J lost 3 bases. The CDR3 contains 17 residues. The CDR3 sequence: CASSQDRTSGIYNEQFF. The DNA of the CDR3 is TGCGCCAGCAGCCAAGATCGGACTAGCGGGATCTACAATGAGCAGTTCTTC.

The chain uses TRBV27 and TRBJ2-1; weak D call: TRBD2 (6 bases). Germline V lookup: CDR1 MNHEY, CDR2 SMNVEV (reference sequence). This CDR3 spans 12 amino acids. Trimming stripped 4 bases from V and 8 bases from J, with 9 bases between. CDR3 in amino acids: CASSWGGDEQFF. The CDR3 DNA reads TGTGCCAGCAGTTGGGGCGGGGATGAGCAGTTCTTC.

Written as DNA, the CDR3 is TGTGCCAGCAGTTTAAAGGGACTAACCGAATACTACGAGCAGTACTTC. Its translation is CASSLKGLTEYYEQYF. The rearrangement joins TRBV27 to TRBJ2-7; TRBD2 aligns across 7 bases. This CDR3 spans 16 amino acids. Losses at the gene ends were 2 bases for V and 3 bases for J; bases not matched to a gene: 10. Germline V CDR1 and CDR2: MNHEY, SMNVEV (reference sequence).

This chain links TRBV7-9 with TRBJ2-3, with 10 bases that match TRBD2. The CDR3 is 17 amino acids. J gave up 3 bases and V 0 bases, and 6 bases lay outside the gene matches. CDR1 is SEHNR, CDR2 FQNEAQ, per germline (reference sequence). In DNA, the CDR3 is TGTGCCAGCAGCTTAGCAAAGGCGGGACTAGCGACAGATACGCAGTATTTT. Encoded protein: CASSLAKAGLATDTQYF.

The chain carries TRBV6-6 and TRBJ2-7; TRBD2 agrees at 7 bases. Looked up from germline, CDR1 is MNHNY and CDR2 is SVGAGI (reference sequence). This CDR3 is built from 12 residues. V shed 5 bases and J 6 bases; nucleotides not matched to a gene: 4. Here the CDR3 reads CASSLTSSEQYF. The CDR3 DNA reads TGTGCCAGCAGTCTGACTAGCTCCGAGCAGTACTTC.

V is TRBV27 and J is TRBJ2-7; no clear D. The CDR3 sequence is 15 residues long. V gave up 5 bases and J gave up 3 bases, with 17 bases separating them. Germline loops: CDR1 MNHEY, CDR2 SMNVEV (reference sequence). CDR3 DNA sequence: TGTGCCAGCAGTCCGACCAGATCTCCACTCTACGAGCAGTACTTC. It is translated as CASSPTRSPLYEQYF.